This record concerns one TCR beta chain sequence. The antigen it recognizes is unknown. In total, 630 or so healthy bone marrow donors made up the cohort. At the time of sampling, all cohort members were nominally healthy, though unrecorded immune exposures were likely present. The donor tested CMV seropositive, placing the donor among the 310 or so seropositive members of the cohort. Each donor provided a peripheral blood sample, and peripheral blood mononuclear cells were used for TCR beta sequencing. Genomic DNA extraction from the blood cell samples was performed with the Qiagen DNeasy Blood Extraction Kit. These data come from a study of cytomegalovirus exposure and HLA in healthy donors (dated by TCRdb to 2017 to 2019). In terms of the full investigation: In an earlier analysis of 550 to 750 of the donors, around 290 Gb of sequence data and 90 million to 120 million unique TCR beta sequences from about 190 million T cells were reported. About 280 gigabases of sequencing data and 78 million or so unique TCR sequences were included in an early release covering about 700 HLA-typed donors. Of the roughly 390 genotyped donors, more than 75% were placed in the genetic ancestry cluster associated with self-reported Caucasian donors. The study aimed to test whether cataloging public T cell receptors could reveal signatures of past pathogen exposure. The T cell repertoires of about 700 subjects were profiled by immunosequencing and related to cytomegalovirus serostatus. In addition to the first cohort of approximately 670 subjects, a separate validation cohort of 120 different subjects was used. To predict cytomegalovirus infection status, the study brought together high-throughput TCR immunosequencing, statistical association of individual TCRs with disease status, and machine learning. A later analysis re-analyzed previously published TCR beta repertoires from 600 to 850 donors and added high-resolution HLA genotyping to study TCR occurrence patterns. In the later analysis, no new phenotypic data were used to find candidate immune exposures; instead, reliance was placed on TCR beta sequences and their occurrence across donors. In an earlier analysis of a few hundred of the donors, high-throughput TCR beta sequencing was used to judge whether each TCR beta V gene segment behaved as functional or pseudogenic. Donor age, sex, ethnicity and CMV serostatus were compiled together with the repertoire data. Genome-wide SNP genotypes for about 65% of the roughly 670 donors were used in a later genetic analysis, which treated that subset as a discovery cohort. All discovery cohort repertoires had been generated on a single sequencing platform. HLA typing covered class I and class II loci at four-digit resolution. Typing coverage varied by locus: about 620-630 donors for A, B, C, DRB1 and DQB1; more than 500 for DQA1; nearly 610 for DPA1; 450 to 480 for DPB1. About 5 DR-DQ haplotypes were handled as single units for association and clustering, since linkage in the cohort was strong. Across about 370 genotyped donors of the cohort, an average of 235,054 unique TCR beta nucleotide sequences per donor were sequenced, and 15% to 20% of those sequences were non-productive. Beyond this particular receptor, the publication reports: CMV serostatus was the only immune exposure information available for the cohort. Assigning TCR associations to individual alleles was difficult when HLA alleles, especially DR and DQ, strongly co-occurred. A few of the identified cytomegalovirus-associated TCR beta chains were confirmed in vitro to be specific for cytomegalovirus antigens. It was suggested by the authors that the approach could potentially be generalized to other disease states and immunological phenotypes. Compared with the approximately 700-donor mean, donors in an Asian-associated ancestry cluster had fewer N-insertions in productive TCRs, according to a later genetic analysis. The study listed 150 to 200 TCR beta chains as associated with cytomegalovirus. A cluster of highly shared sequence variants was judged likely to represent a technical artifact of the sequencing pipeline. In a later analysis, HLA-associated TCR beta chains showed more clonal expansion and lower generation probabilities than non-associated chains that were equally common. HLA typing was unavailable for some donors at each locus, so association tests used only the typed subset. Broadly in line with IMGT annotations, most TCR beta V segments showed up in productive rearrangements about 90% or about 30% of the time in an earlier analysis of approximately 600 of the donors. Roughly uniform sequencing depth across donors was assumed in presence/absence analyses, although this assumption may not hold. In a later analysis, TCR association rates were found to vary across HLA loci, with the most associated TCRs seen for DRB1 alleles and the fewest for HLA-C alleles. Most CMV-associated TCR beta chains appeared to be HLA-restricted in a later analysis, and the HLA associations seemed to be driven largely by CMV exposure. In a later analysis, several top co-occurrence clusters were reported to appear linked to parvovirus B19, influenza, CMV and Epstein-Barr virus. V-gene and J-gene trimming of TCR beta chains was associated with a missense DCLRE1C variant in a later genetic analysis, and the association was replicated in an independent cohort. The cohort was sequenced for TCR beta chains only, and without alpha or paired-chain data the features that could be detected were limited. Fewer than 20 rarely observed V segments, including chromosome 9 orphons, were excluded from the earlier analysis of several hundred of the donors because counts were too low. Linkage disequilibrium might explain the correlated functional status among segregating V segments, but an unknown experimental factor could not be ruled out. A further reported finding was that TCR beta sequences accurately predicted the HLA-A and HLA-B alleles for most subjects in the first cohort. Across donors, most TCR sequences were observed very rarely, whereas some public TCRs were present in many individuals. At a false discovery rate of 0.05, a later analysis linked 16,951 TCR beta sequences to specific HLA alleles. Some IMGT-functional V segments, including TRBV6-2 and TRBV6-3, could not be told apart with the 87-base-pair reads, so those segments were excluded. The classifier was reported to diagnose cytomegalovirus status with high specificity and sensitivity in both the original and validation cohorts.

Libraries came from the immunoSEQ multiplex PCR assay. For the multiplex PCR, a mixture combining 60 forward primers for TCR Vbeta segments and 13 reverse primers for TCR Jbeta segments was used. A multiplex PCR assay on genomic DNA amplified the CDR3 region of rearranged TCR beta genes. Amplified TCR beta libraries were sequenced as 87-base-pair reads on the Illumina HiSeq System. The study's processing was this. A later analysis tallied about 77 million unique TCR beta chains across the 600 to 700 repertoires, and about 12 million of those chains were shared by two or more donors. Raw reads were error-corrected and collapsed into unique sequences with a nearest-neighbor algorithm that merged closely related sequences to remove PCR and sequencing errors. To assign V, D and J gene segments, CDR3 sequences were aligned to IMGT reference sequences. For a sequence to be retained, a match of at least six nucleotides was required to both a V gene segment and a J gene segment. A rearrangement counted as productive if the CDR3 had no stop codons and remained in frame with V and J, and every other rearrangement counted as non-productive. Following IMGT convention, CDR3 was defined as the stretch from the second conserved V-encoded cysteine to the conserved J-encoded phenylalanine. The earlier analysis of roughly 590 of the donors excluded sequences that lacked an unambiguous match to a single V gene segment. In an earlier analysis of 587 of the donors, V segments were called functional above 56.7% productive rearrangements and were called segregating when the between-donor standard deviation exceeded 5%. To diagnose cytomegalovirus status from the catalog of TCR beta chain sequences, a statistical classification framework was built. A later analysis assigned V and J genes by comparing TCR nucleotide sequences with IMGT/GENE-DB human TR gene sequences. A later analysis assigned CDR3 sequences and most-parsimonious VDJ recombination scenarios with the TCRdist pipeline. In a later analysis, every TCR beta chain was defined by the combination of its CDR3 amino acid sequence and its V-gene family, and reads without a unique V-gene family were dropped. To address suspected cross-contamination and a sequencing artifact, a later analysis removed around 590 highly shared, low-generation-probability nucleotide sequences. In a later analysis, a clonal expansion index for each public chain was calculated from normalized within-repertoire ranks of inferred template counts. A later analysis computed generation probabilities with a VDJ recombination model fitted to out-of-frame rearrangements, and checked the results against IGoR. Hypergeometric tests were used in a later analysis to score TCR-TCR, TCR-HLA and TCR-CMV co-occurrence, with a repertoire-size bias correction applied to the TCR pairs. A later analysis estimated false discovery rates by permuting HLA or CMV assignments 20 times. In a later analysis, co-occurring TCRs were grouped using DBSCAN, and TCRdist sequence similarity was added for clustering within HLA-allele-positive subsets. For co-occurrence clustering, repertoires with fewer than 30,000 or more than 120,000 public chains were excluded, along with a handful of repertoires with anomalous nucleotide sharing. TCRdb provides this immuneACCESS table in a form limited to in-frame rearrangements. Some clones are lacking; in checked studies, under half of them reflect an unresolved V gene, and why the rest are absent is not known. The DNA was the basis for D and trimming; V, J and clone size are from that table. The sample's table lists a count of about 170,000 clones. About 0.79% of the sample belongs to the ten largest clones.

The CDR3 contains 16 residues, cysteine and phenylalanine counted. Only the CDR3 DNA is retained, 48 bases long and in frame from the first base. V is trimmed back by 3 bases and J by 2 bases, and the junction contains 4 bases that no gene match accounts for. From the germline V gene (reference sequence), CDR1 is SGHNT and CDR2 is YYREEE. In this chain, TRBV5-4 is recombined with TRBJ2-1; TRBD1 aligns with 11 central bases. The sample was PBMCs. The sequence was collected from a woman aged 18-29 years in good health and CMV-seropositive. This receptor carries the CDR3 CASSSPDRGPYNEQFF. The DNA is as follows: TGTGCCAGCAGCTCCCCGGACAGGGGGCCCTACAATGAGCAGTTCTTC.